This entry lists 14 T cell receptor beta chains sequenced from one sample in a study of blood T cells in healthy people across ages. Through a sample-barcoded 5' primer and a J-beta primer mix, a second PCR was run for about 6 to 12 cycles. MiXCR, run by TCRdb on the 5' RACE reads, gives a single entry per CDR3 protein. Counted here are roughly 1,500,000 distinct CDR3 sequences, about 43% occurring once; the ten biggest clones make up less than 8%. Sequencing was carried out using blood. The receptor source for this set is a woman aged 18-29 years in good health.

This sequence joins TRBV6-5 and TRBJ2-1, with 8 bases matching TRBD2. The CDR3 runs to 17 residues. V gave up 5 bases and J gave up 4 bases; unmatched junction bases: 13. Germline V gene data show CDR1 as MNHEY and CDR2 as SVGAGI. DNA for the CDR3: TGTGCCAGCAGTGCACCGAGTACTAGCGGAGCATACAATGAGCAGTTCTTC. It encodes CASSAPSTSGAYNEQFF.

DNA for the CDR3: TGCAGCGTTGAAGAAGGAGTGGTCGGCTACACCTTC. This sequence encodes CSVEEGVVGYTF. The chain employs TRBV29-1 and TRBJ1-2, with D uncertain. Germline loops: CDR1 SQVTM, CDR2 ANQGSEA. Trimming cost V 0 bases and J 8 bases, with 10 bases left between them. The CDR3 totals 12 residues.

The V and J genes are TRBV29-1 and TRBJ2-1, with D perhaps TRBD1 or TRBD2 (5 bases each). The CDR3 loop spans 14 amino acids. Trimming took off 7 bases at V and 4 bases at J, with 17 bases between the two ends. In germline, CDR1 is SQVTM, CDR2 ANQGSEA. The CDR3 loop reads CSGCTGLVYNEQFF. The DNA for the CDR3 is TGCAGCGGCTGCACGGGGCTAGTTTACAATGAGCAGTTCTTC.

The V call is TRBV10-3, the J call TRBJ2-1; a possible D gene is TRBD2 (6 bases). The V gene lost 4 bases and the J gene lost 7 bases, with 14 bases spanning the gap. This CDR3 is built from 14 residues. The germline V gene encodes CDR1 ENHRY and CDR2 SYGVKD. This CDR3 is CAISVVREFNEQFF. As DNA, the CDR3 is TGTGCCATCAGTGTTGTCCGGGAGTTTAATGAGCAGTTCTTC.

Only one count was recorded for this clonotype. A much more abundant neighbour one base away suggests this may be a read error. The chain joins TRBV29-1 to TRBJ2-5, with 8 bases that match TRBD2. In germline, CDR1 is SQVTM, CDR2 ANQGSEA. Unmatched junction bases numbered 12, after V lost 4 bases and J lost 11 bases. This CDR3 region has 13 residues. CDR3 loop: CSVVTSANNEQYF. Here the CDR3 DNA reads TGCAGCGTTGTGACTAGCGCCAACAATGAGCAGTACTTC.

The DNA of the CDR3 is TGCAGCGTTGGTGGCCAGACAGGGCTAGACTATGGCTACACCTTC. As protein: CSVGGQTGLDYGYTF. The rearrangement joins TRBV29-1 to TRBJ1-2; 7 bases fit TRBD1. CDR3 size: 15 residues. Germline assignment: CDR1 SQVTM and CDR2 ANQGSEA. V lost 4 bases to trimming and J lost 3 bases; unmatched junction nucleotides: 11.

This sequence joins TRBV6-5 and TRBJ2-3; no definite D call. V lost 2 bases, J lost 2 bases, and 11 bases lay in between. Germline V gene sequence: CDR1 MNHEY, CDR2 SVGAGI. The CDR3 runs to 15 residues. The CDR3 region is CASSYARGVTDTQYF. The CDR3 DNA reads TGTGCCAGCAGTTACGCACGAGGAGTCACAGATACGCAGTATTTT.

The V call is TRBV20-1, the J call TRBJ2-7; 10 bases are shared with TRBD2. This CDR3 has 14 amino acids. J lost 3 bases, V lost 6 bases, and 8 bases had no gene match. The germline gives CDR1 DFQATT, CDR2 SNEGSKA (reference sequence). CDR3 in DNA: TGCAGTGCCATACTAGCGGGGCCGTTCTACGAGCAGTACTTC. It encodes CSAILAGPFYEQYF.

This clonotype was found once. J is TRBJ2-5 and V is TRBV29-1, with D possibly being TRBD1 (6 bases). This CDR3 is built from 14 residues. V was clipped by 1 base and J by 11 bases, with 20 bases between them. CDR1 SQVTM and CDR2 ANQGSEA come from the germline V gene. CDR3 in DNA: TGCAGCGTTGAAGCGGTTCCAGGGGTAGATGAGCAGTACTTC. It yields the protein CSVEAVPGVDEQYF.

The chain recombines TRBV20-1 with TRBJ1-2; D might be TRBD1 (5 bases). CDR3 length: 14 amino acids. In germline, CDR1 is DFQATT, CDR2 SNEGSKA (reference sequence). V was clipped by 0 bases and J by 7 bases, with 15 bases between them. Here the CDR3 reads CSAREAGPQSGYTF. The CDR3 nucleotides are TGCAGTGCTAGAGAGGCGGGGCCCCAGAGTGGCTACACCTTC.

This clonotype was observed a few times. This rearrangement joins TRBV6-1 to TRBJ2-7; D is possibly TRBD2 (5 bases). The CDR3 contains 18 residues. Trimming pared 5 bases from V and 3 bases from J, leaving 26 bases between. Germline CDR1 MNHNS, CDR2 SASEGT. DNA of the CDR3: TGTGCCAGCAGTCAAGGCGGACGGCTATTAGCGCAGAACTACGAGCAGTACTTC. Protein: CASSQGGRLLAQNYEQYF.

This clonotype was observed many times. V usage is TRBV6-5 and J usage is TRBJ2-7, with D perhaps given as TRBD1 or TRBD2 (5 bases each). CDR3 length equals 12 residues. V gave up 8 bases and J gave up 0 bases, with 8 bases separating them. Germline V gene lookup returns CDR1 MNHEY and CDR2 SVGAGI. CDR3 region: CASGTLSYEQYF. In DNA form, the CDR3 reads TGTGCCAGCGGGACGCTCTCCTACGAGCAGTACTTC.

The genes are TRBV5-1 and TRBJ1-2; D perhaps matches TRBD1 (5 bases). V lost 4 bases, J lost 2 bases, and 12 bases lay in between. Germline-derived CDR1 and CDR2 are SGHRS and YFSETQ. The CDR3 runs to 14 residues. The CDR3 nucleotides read TGCGCCAGCAGCGGAGGAGACAGAAACTATGGCTACACCTTC. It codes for CASSGGDRNYGYTF.

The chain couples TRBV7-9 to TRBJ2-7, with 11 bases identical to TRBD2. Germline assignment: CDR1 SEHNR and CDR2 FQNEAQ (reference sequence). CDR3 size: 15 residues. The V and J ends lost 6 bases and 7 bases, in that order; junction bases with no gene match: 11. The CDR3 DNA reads TGTGCCAGCAGATCCCTAGCGGGAGGAGACAATGAGCAGTACTTC. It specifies CASRSLAGGDNEQYF.